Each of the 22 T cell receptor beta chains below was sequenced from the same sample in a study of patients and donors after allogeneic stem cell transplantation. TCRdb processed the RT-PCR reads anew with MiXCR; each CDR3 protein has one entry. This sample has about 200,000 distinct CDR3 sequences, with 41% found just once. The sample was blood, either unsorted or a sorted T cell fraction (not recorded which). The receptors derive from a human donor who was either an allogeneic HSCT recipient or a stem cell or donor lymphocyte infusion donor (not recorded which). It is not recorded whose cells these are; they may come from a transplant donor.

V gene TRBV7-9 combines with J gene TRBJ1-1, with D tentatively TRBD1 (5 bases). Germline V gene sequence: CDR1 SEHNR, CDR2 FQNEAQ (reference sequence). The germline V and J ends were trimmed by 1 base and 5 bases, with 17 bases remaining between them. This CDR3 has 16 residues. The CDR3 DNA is TGTGCCAGCAGCTTAGACGGTACCCTCCGGGGGACTGAAGCTTTCTTT. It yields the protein CASSLDGTLRGTEAFF.

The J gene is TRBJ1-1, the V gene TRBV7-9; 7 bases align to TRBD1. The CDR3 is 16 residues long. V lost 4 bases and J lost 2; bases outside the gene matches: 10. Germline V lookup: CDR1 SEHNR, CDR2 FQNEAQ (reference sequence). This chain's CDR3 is CASSSPPDRVNTEAFF. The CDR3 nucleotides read TGTGCCAGCAGCTCCCCTCCCGACAGGGTAAACACTGAAGCTTTCTTT.

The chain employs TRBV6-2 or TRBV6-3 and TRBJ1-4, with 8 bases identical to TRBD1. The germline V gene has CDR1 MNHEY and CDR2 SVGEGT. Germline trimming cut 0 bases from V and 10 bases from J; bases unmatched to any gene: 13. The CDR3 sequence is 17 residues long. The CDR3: CASSYSATGALRRKLFF. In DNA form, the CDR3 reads TGTGCCAGCAGTTACTCGGCGACAGGGGCTCTTCGGAGAAAACTGTTTTTT.

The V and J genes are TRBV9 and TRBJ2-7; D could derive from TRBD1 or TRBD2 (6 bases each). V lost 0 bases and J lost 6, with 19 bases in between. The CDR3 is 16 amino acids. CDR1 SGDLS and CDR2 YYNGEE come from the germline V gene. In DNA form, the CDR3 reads TGTGCCAGCAGCGTAGGTACGGCAGGGGAGGTCTCCGAGCAGTACTTC. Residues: CASSVGTAGEVSEQYF.

CDR3 sequence reads: CASSFYREADTQYF. The CDR3 DNA reads as TGCGCCAGCAGCTTTTATCGGGAGGCGGATACGCAGTATTTT. This chain joins TRBV5-1 and TRBJ2-3, with 7 bases fitting TRBD2. This CDR3 region has 14 residues. V trimming: 2 bases; J trimming: 6 bases; junction bases outside the gene matches: 6. CDR1 is SGHRS and CDR2 is YFSETQ in the germline V gene.

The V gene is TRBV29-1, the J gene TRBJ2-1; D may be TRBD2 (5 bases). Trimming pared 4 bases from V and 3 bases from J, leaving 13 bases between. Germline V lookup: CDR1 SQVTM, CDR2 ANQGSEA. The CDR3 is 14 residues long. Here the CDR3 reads CSVVLRVSYNEQFF. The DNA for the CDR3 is TGCAGCGTTGTTTTGCGGGTAAGCTACAATGAGCAGTTCTTC.

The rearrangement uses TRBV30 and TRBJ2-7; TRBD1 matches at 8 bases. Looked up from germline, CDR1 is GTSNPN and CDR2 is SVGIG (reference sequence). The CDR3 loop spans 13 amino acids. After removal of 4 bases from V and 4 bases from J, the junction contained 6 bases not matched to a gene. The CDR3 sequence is CAWIRGLGYEQYF. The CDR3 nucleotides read TGTGCCTGGATCAGGGGGCTTGGGTACGAGCAGTACTTC.

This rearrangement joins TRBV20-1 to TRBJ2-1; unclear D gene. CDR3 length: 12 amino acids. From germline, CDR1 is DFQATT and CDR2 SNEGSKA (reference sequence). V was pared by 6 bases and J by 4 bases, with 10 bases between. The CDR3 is CSAEPRYNEQFF. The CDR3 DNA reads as TGCAGTGCGGAGCCGAGGTACAATGAGCAGTTCTTC.

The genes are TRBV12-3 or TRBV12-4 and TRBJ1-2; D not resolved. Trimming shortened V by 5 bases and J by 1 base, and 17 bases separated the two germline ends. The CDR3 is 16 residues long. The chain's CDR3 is CASSPLYSILNYGYTF. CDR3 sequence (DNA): TGTGCCAGCAGTCCCCTCTATTCCATCCTTAACTATGGCTACACCTTC.

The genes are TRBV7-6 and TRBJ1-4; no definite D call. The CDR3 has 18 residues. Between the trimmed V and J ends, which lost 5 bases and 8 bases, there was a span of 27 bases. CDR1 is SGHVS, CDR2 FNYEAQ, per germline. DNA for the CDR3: TGTGCCAGCAGCGGAGAGGTCGGCGGTCGCCAAGGAGGAGAAAAACTGTTTTTT. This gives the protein CASSGEVGGRQGGEKLFF.

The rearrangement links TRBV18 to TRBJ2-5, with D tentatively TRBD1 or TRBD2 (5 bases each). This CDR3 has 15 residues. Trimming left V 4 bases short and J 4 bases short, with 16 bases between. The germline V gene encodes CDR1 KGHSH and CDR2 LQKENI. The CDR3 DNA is TGTGCCAGCTCACAGGGACGCTCAAACGGAGAGACCCAGTACTTC. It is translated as CASSQGRSNGETQYF. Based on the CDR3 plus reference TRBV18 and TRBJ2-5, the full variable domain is NAGVMQNPRHLVRRRGQEARLRCSPMKGHSHVYWYRQLPEEGLKFMVYLQKENIIDESGMPKERFSAEFPKEGPSILRIQQVVRGDSAAYFCASSQGRSNGETQYFGPGTRLLVL.

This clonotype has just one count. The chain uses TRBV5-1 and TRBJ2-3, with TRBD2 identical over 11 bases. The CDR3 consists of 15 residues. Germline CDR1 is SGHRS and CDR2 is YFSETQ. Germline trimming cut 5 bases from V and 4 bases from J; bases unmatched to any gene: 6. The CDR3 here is CASRLQLAGADTQYF. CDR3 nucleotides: TGCGCCAGCAGGCTACAACTAGCGGGAGCAGATACGCAGTATTTT. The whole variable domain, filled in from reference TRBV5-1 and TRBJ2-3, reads KAGVTQTPRYLIKTRGQQVTLSCSPISGHRSVSWYQQTPGQGLQFLFEYFSETQRNKGNFPGRFSGRQFSNSRSEMNVSTLELGDSALYLCASRLQLAGADTQYFGPGTRLTVL.

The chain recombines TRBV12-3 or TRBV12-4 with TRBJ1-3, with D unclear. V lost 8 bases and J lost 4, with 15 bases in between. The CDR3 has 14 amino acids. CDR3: CASHTDGKGNTIYF. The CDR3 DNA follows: TGTGCCAGCCACACGGATGGGAAAGGAAACACCATATATTTT.

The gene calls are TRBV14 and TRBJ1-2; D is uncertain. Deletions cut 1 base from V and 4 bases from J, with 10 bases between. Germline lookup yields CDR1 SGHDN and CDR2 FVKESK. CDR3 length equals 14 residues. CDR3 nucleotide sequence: TGTGCCAGCAGCCAAGGCGTTCGGCCCTATGGCTACACCTTC. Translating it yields CASSQGVRPYGYTF.

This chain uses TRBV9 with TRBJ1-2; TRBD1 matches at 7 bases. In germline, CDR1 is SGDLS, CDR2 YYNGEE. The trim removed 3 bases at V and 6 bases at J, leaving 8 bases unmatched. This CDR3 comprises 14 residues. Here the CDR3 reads CASSARQGTDGYTF. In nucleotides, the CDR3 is TGTGCCAGCAGCGCGAGACAGGGAACCGATGGCTACACCTTC.

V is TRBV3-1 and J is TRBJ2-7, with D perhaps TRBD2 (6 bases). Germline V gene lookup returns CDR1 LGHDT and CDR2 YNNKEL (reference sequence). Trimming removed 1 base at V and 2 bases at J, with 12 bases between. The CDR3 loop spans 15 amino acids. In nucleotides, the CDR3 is TGTGCCAGCAGCCAAGGCAGTAGCGGTGCCTACGAGCAGTACTTC. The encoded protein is CASSQGSSGAYEQYF.

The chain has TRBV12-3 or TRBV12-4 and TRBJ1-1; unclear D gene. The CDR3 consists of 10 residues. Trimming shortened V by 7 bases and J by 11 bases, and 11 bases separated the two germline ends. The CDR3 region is CASTPSVAFF. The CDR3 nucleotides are TGTGCCAGCACTCCGAGTGTTGCTTTCTTT.

Here the CDR3 reads CSVEGQGNYEQYF. CDR3 DNA sequence: TGCAGCGTTGAGGGACAGGGAAACTACGAGCAGTACTTC. V is TRBV29-1 and J is TRBJ2-7, with 9 bases fitting TRBD1. This CDR3 contains 13 residues. CDR1 and CDR2 (germline): SQVTM, ANQGSEA. V shed 3 bases, J shed 3 bases, and the junction held 3 bases outside the gene matches.

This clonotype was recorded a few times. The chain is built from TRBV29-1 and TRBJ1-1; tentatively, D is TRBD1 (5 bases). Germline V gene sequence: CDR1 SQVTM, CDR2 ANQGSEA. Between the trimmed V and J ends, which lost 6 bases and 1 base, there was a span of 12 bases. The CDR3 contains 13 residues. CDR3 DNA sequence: TGCAGCGTCCTGACAGACAGGAACACTGAAGCTTTCTTT. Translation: CSVLTDRNTEAFF.

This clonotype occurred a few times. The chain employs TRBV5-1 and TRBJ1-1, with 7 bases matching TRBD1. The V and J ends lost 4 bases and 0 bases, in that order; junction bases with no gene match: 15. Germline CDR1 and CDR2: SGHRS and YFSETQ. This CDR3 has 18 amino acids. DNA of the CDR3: TGCGCCAGCAGCCTCGGGACAGCCCTCCTCACTTTGAACACTGAAGCTTTCTTT. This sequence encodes CASSLGTALLTLNTEAFF.

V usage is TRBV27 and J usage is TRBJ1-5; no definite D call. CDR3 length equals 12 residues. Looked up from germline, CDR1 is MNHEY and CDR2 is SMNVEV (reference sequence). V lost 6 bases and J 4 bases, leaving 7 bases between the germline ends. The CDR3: CASSPANQPQHF. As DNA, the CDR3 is TGTGCCAGCAGCCCCGCGAATCAGCCCCAGCATTTT.

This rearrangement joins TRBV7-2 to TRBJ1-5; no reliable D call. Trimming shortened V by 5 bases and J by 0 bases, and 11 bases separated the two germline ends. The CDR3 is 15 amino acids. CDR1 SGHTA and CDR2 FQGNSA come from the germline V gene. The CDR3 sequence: CASSPHPRSNQPQHF. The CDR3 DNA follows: TGTGCCAGCAGCCCTCATCCGCGTAGCAATCAGCCCCAGCATTTT.